This is a list of T cell receptor beta chains from one sample in a study of identical twins. TCRdb processed the 5' RACE reads anew with MiXCR; each CDR3 protein has one entry. The sample lists about 490,000 distinct CDR3 sequences; 12% to 15% were seen once. These data were likewise used in another study, on yellow fever vaccine responses in identical twins.

What was sequenced was CD4+ T cells sorted from blood. These receptors came from a woman younger than 35 in good health. The CDR3 runs from the conserved cysteine through the conserved F or W. The D gene is left open where the match is weak. Not every row has a clone size; where given, it reads once, few, many or a size class.

TRBV7-2,.,TRBJ2-1,.,CASSYQGNEQFF,TGTGCCAGCAGCTACCAGGGGAATGAGCAGTTCTTC
TRBV20-1,.,TRBJ2-3,.,CSAQQGTDTQYF,TGCAGTGCTCAACAGGGCACAGATACGCAGTATTTT
TRBV7-6,.,TRBJ1-4,.,CASRRGNVNEKLFF,TGTGCCAGCAGGCGAGGAAACGTAAATGAAAAACTGTTTTTT
TRBV15,TRBD2,TRBJ2-1,.,CATSRENSGGLNEQFF,TGTGCCACCAGCAGAGAAAATAGCGGGGGCCTAAATGAGCAGTTCTTC
TRBV18,TRBD1,TRBJ2-5,.,CASSLGQGFEETQYF,TGTGCCAGCTCACTGGGACAGGGCTTTGAGGAGACCCAGTACTTC
TRBV20-1,TRBD1,TRBJ2-2,few,CSAKLQGAIAGELFF,TGCAGTGCTAAGTTACAGGGGGCAATCGCCGGGGAGCTGTTTTTT
TRBV19,.,TRBJ1-2,few,CASKFSYGYTF,TGTGCCAGTAAATTTAGCTATGGCTACACCTTC
TRBV19,TRBD2,TRBJ2-2,.,CASTNGGGTGELFF,TGTGCCAGTACCAACGGGGGGGGGACCGGGGAGCTGTTTTTT
TRBV12-3/TRBV12-4,.,TRBJ1-1,.,CASRGPRGGTGTEAFF,TGTGCCAGCAGGGGGCCTCGGGGAGGGACGGGGACTGAAGCTTTCTTT
TRBV20-1,.,TRBJ2-7,.,CSVMDYSYEQYF,TGCAGTGTTATGGACTACTCCTACGAGCAGTACTTC
TRBV7-2,.,TRBJ2-1,.,CASSQIGGRYNEQFF,TGTGCCAGCAGTCAGATAGGAGGGCGGTACAATGAGCAGTTCTTC
TRBV5-1,TRBD1,TRBJ2-7,.,CASSYYPGQGYEQYF,TGCGCCAGCAGCTATTATCCGGGACAGGGCTACGAGCAGTACTTC
TRBV5-1,.,TRBJ2-5,few,CASNRAIQETQYF,TGCGCCAGCAACCGAGCGATACAAGAGACCCAGTACTTC
TRBV7-3,TRBD1,TRBJ2-3,few,CASRNLARSQGVADTQYF,TGTGCCAGCAGAAACCTAGCTCGTTCACAGGGGGTGGCAGATACGCAGTATTTT
TRBV24-1,.,TRBJ2-7,few,CATSDSGPHWSEQYF,TGTGCCACCAGTGACTCGGGTCCCCACTGGAGCGAGCAGTACTTC
TRBV15,TRBD2,TRBJ2-7,few,CATSRDVLAGLYEQYF,TGTGCCACCAGCAGAGATGTACTAGCGGGACTATACGAGCAGTACTTC
TRBV6-1,TRBD2,TRBJ2-3,many,CASSRRTSGNTDTQYF,TGTGCCAGCAGTCGGCGGACTAGCGGCAACACAGATACGCAGTATTTT
TRBV11-2,.,TRBJ2-2,few,CASSPRYWTGTTSTNTGELFF,TGTGCCAGCAGCCCCAGGTACTGGACAGGGACTACCTCAACGAACACCGGGGAGCTGTTTTTT
TRBV12-3/TRBV12-4,.,TRBJ1-6,few,CATRAAYNSPLHF,TGTGCCACCAGGGCAGCTTATAATTCACCCCTCCACTTT
TRBV6-4,.,TRBJ2-1,.,CASSDEAGRSYNEQFF,TGTGCCAGCAGTGACGAGGCGGGACGCTCTTACAATGAGCAGTTCTTC
TRBV20-1,TRBD2,TRBJ2-1,many,CSAVSGRALNEQFF,TGCAGTGCAGTGAGCGGGAGGGCCCTCAATGAGCAGTTCTTC
TRBV5-5,.,TRBJ2-5,few,CASSFSLRGETQYF,TGTGCCAGCAGCTTTTCATTAAGAGGAGAGACCCAGTACTTC
TRBV19,TRBD2,TRBJ2-2,few,CASTGLAGGWNTGELFF,TGTGCCAGTACCGGACTAGCGGGGGGTTGGAACACCGGGGAGCTGTTTTTT
TRBV4-1,.,TRBJ2-2,once,CASSPPRGGPTGELFF,TGCGCCAGCAGCCCACCGAGAGGGGGACCCACCGGGGAGCTGTTTTTT